Following are 7 T cell receptor beta chains from one sample sequenced in a study of ipilimumab plus nivolumab after autologous stem cell transplantation. Generated by immunoSEQ multiplex PCR, the TCRdb table keeps only in-frame clones and is missing some. The sample lists 12,000 or so clones, more than 65% occurring once. This specimen consisted of PBMCs, obtained in a trial of ipilimumab plus nivolumab as post-transplant consolidation. These receptors were collected from a male donor with diffuse large B-cell lymphoma.

This clone is a singleton in its sample. This chain joins TRBV5-8 and TRBJ2-7; a possible D gene is TRBD2 (7 bases). Germline V gene data show CDR1 as SGHTS and CDR2 as YDEGEE. This CDR3 comprises 16 residues. The V end lost 4 bases, the J end lost 0 bases, and 17 bases lay between the germline ends. This chain's CDR3 is CASSQMRGPSSYEQYF. CDR3 nucleotides: TGTGCCAGCAGCCAGATGCGGGGGCCAAGCTCCTACGAGCAGTACTTC.

The chain joins TRBV5-4 to TRBJ2-1, with TRBD2 matching 11 bases. Germline V gene lookup returns CDR1 SGHNT and CDR2 YYREEE (reference sequence). The CDR3 is made up of 19 amino acids. The J segment lost 0 bases and the V segment lost 4 bases, leaving 12 bases of the junction unmatched. CDR3 DNA sequence: TGTGCCAGCAGCCCCCGACCTACTAGCGGGGGTCCCTCCTACAATGAGCAGTTCTTC. It translates to CASSPRPTSGGPSYNEQFF.

This CDR3 reads CASSNRDEGNEQYF. The DNA for the CDR3 is TGTGCCAGCAGCAACCGGGACGAGGGAAACGAGCAGTACTTC. The chain employs TRBV21-1 and TRBJ2-5. Gene TRBJ2-7 matches the end of the DNA better, so the J call may be wrong. TRBV21-1 is a pseudogene. The CDR3 is 14 amino acids.

The chain links TRBV4-1 to TRBJ2-1; no clear D gene. V lost 6 bases and J 5 bases, leaving 14 bases between the germline ends. Germline values: CDR1 MGHRA, CDR2 YSYEKL. This CDR3 has 14 amino acids. The CDR3 spells CASSQSPPHNEQFF. CDR3 DNA: TGCGCCAGCAGTCAATCCCCTCCCCACAATGAGCAGTTCTTC.

V and J are TRBV16 and TRBJ1-3; D may be TRBD1 (5 bases). Trimming cost V 4 bases and J 4 bases, with 14 bases left between them. The germline V gene has CDR1 KGHSY and CDR2 FQNENV. CDR3 length equals 15 residues. CDR3: CASSPTGTDGNTIYF. Written as DNA, the CDR3 is TGTGCCAGCAGCCCCACCGGGACGGACGGAAACACCATATATTTT.

The rearrangement uses TRBV6-1 and TRBJ2-3; D is unresolved. The V end was cut by 7 bases, the J end by 0 bases, with 14 bases between. CDR3 length equals 15 residues. The germline V gene has CDR1 MNHNS and CDR2 SASEGT. As DNA, the CDR3 is TGTGCCAGCAAAGTCTTCCACACTAGCACAGATACGCAGTATTTT. It is translated as CASKVFHTSTDTQYF.

This clone was detected only a few times. The V call is TRBV28, the J call TRBJ1-5; no clear D. The CDR3 runs 16 residues. Germline V gene sequence: CDR1 MDHEN, CDR2 SYDVKM. Trimming took off 2 bases at V and 3 bases at J, with 14 bases between the two ends. The CDR3 sequence: CASSLDVDGINQPQHF. As DNA, the CDR3 is TGTGCCAGCAGTTTAGACGTCGACGGAATCAATCAGCCCCAGCATTTT.